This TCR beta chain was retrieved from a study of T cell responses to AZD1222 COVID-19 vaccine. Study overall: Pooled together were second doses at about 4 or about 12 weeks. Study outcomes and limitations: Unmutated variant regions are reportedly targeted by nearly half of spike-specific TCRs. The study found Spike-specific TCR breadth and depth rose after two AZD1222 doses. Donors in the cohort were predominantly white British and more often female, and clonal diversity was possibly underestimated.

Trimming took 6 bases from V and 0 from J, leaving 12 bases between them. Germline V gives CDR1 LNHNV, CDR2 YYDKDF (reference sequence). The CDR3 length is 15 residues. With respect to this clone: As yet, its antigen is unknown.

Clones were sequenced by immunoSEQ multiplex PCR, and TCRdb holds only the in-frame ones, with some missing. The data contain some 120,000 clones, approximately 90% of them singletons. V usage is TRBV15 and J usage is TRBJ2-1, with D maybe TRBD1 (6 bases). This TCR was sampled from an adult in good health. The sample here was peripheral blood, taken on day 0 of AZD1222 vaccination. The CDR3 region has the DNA TGTGCCACCAGTCTTATGGGGGCCTCCTACAATGAGCAGTTCTTC. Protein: CATSLMGASYNEQFF.